Following are 26 T cell receptor beta chains from one sample sequenced in a study of cytomegalovirus exposure and HLA in healthy donors. PCR involved 60 Vbeta and 13 Jbeta primers. Repertoires were generated with immunoSEQ multiplex PCR, while TCRdb's copy carries only in-frame clones and drops some. The repertoire consists of about 96,000 clones, with under 85% occurring once and the leading ten covering 12% to 15%. Sequenced: PBMCs. The source of these receptors is a woman between 70 and 85 years old in good health and CMV-seropositive.

J is TRBJ1-5 and V is TRBV5-6; D unclear. CDR1 and CDR2 (germline): SGHDT, YYEEEE. The CDR3 consists of 16 residues. The germline V and J ends were trimmed by 0 bases and 2 bases, with 12 bases remaining between them. The CDR3: CASSLEAGLRNQPQHF. The CDR3 DNA is TGTGCCAGCAGCTTGGAGGCAGGCCTACGCAATCAGCCCCAGCATTTT.

This sequence joins TRBV7-3 and TRBJ2-1, with D possibly matching TRBD1 (6 bases). The CDR3 length is 14 residues. The V gene lost 2 bases and the J gene lost 6 bases, with 11 bases spanning the gap. Per germline, CDR1 SGHTA and CDR2 FQGTGA. Here the CDR3 reads CASSLGNRVNEQFF. CDR3 in DNA: TGTGCCAGCAGCTTAGGGAACAGGGTCAATGAGCAGTTCTTC.

This chain connects TRBV5-6 to TRBJ2-3; TRBD2 matches at 8 bases. Germline V gene lookup returns CDR1 SGHDT and CDR2 YYEEEE. The CDR3 is 15 residues long. With 3 bases clipped from V and 4 bases from J, the junction kept 7 bases outside the gene matches. The CDR3 DNA follows: TGTGCCAGCAGCTCAGAGGCGGGAGGTTCAGATACGCAGTATTTT. This encodes CASSSEAGGSDTQYF. Drawing the rest from reference TRBV5-6 and TRBJ2-3, the complete variable domain is DAGVTQSPTHLIKTRGQQVTLRCSPKSGHDTVSWYQQALGQGPQFIFQYYEEEERQRGNFPDRFSGHQFPNYSSELNVNALLLGDSALYLCASSSEAGGSDTQYFGPGTRLTVL.

The chain joins TRBV18 to TRBJ2-1; 15 bases line up with TRBD2. From germline, CDR1 is KGHSH and CDR2 LQKENI. This CDR3 has 16 amino acids. V shed 4 bases, J shed 5 bases, and the junction held 3 bases outside the gene matches. DNA of the CDR3: TGTGCCAGCTCACGCAGGACTAGCGGGGGGGACAATGAGCAGTTCTTC. This sequence encodes CASSRRTSGGDNEQFF.

This clone has a single count. The V and J genes are TRBV10-3 and TRBJ2-7; the D gene is possibly TRBD2 (6 bases). In germline, CDR1 is ENHRY, CDR2 SYGVKD. The CDR3 contains 12 residues. Trimming took 2 bases from V and 9 from J, leaving 11 bases between them. This CDR3 reads CAISEGGTGQYF. Here the CDR3 DNA reads TGTGCCATCAGTGAGGGGGGGACGGGGCAGTACTTC.

The chain recombines TRBV19 with TRBJ1-2; weak D call: TRBD1 (6 bases). This CDR3 is 14 amino acids long. The germline V gene has CDR1 LNHDA and CDR2 SQIVND (reference sequence). V gave up 5 bases and J gave up 2 bases, with 12 bases separating them. The CDR3 spells CASSPRTVNYGYTF. The CDR3 DNA is TGTGCCAGTAGTCCGCGGACAGTGAACTATGGCTACACCTTC.

The sample holds a few counts of this clone. It is likely a read error: a sequence one base away is far more abundant. Other nucleotide sequences in the sample specify the same CDR3. The chain uses TRBV6-5 and TRBJ1-4, with D maybe TRBD1 (6 bases). The CDR3 length is 13 residues. Trimming stripped 7 bases from V and 4 bases from J, with 10 bases between. CDR1 MNHEY and CDR2 SVGAGI come from the germline V gene. This CDR3 reads CASTGHLNEKLFF. Here the CDR3 DNA reads TGTGCCAGCACGGGACACCTTAATGAAAAACTGTTTTTT.

The V and J genes are TRBV2 and TRBJ2-2; D is unresolved. CDR1 and CDR2 (germline): SNHLY, FYNNEI. CDR3 length: 12 amino acids. V lost 5 bases and J 4 bases, leaving 5 bases between the germline ends. As DNA, the CDR3 is TGTGCCAGCAGTTCATCCACCGGGGAGCTGTTTTTT. It specifies CASSSSTGELFF.

CDR3 DNA: TGTGCCAGCAGCGCCAGGGGGGATGGAGAAAAACTGTTTTTT. Translating gives CASSARGDGEKLFF. The V gene is TRBV7-9, the J gene TRBJ1-4; 7 bases fit TRBD1. The CDR3 is made up of 14 amino acids. J gave up 8 bases and V 5 bases, and 8 bases lay outside the gene matches. Germline V gene lookup returns CDR1 SEHNR and CDR2 FQNEAQ (reference sequence).

The V gene is TRBV7-2, the J gene TRBJ2-1; TRBD1 matches at 7 bases. V lost 5 bases and J lost 2; bases outside the gene matches: 6. Germline loops: CDR1 SGHTA, CDR2 FQGNSA. The CDR3 is 15 amino acids. As DNA, the CDR3 is TGTGCCAGCAGCCCTCTTAGGGGGCCCTACAATGAGCAGTTCTTC. Translating it yields CASSPLRGPYNEQFF.

This clone was seen at least ten times. CDR3 in amino acids: CASSQALSGNTIYF. The CDR3 coding sequence is TGCGCCAGCAGCCAAGCCCTCTCTGGAAACACCATATATTTT. The V call is TRBV4-1, the J call TRBJ1-3, with D hard to call. The CDR3 spans 14 residues. V lost 1 base to trimming and J lost 0 bases, with 4 bases between them. Germline V lookup: CDR1 MGHRA, CDR2 YSYEKL.

This clone was found a few times. The V and J genes are TRBV5-1 and TRBJ2-1; 11 nucleotides align to TRBD2. CDR1 is SGHRS and CDR2 is YFSETQ in the germline V gene. The length of the CDR3 is 17 residues. With 1 base clipped from V and 1 base from J, the junction kept 4 bases outside the gene matches. The CDR3 loop reads CASSLLAGGPSYNEQFF. CDR3 nucleotides: TGCGCCAGCAGCTTGCTAGCGGGGGGACCTTCCTACAATGAGCAGTTCTTC.

This chain uses TRBV6-1 with TRBJ2-7, with 7 positions matching TRBD1. The CDR3 contains 13 residues. Looked up from germline, CDR1 is MNHNS and CDR2 is SASEGT. The V gene end was trimmed by 5 bases and the J gene end by 3 bases; junction bases not matched to a gene: 4. The DNA for the CDR3 is TGTGCCAGCAGTCTGGGACAGTTCTACGAGCAGTACTTC. Its protein product is CASSLGQFYEQYF.

This clone was found a few times. DNA for the CDR3: TGTGCCAGCAGTGAACGAAGAGGCAATCAGCCCCAGCATTTT. This gives the protein CASSERRGNQPQHF. The gene calls are TRBV2 and TRBJ1-5; no clear D. The germline V and J ends were trimmed by 2 bases and 2 bases, with 7 bases remaining between them. In germline, CDR1 is SNHLY, CDR2 FYNNEI. This CDR3 region has 14 residues.

In its sample, this clone was seen once. The genes are TRBV12-5 and TRBJ2-2, with 12 bases lining up with TRBD2. The germline CDR1 and CDR2 sequences are LGHNT and FRNRAP. V lost 5 bases and J lost 0; bases outside the gene matches: 7. CDR3 length: 18 residues. In DNA, the CDR3 is TGTGCTAGTGGTACCAGACTAGCGGGGGACCCGAACACCGGGGAGCTGTTTTTT. Residues: CASGTRLAGDPNTGELFF.

The J gene is TRBJ2-2, the V gene TRBV29-1, with a weak D call TRBD1 (6 bases). Trimming stripped 7 bases from V and 0 bases from J, with 12 bases between. The CDR3 loop spans 14 amino acids. Looked up from germline, CDR1 is SQVTM and CDR2 is ANQGSEA. CDR3 nucleotide sequence: TGCAGCGCCCCAGGGGCCACGAACACCGGGGAGCTGTTTTTT. This codes for CSAPGATNTGELFF.

The V gene is TRBV5-6, the J gene TRBJ1-5; D is unresolved. CDR1 and CDR2 from the germline V gene are SGHDT and YYEEEE. V lost 1 base and J lost 3, with 8 bases in between. The CDR3 is 14 residues long. CDR3 coding DNA: TGTGCCAGCAGCTTGTCTGGGCTCAATCAGCCCCAGCATTTT. Protein sequence: CASSLSGLNQPQHF.

The chain carries TRBV7-9 and TRBJ2-2; 8 nucleotides agree with TRBD1. Germline CDR1 SEHNR, CDR2 FQNEAQ (reference sequence). This CDR3 has 15 residues. With 5 bases clipped from V and 5 bases from J, the junction kept 7 bases outside the gene matches. The CDR3 sequence: CASSLSTGGTGELFF. DNA of the CDR3: TGTGCCAGCAGCCTATCAACAGGGGGAACCGGGGAGCTGTTTTTT.

The chain carries TRBV12-5 and TRBJ1-1, with TRBD1 matching 10 bases. Germline loops: CDR1 LGHNT, CDR2 FRNRAP. V was pared by 1 base and J by 11 bases, with 13 bases of the junction left unmatched. The CDR3 is made up of 16 amino acids. CDR3 sequence reads: CASGLDARTGGLSAFF. The CDR3 bases are TGTGCTAGTGGTTTGGACGCTCGGACAGGGGGGTTATCGGCTTTCTTT.

The chain has TRBV5-1 and TRBJ2-5, with 7 bases aligning to TRBD2. The CDR3 contains 19 residues. V dropped 1 base and J dropped 2; count of bases not matched to a gene: 17. Germline V gives CDR1 SGHRS, CDR2 YFSETQ. CDR3 residues: CASSLMGGSTPFLQETQYF. The CDR3, as DNA: TGCGCCAGCAGCTTGATGGGCGGGAGTACCCCATTCCTACAAGAGACCCAGTACTTC.

The CDR3 protein is CASSEEGSGRPREQYF. In DNA form, the CDR3 reads TGTGCCAGCAGTGAAGAGGGTAGCGGGAGACCCCGCGAGCAGTACTTC. The rearrangement joins TRBV6-1 to TRBJ2-7; 9 nucleotides agree with TRBD2. The V segment lost 1 base and the J segment 6 bases; nucleotides outside the gene matches: 10. CDR3 length: 16 residues. The germline V gene has CDR1 MNHNS and CDR2 SASEGT.

This clone was observed a single time. The chain has TRBV21-1 and TRBJ1-4; TRBD1 was called by the table and not checked on the DNA. TRBV21-1 is a listed pseudogene. This CDR3 has 15 residues. CDR3 sequence: CASSKLDRNNEKLFF. The CDR3 DNA reads TGTGCCAGCAGCAAATTGGACAGGAATAATGAAAAACTGTTTTTT.

This chain joins TRBV7-3 and TRBJ2-5; D unclear. Deletions cut 5 bases from V and 1 base from J, with 8 bases between. The CDR3 is 13 residues long. Germline CDR1 SGHTA, CDR2 FQGTGA. CDR3 coding DNA: TGTGCCAGCAGCCTGGGCGTCCAAGAGACCCAGTACTTC. Residues: CASSLGVQETQYF.

This clone occurred once. The rearrangement uses TRBV21-1 and TRBJ2-1; TRBD1 is taken as the D call from the table, unchecked against the DNA. TRBV21-1 is labeled a pseudogene. The CDR3 contains 18 residues. For the CDR3, the DNA is TGTGCCAGCAAGGGCGCTAGGAAGAGGACAGGGGGCTACAATGAGCAGTTCTTC. Amino acids: CASKGARKRTGGYNEQFF.

V usage is TRBV5-4 and J usage is TRBJ2-2, with 7 bases aligning to TRBD1. CDR3 length equals 16 residues. The V gene's germline CDR1 is SGHNT and CDR2 YYREEE (reference sequence). Unmatched junction bases numbered 11, after V lost 4 bases and J lost 5 bases. The CDR3 DNA reads TGTGCCAGCAGCACCAGGACAGGTCGATGGACCGGGGAGCTGTTTTTT. Amino acids: CASSTRTGRWTGELFF.

V usage is TRBV4-1 and J usage is TRBJ2-5, with TRBD1 matching 7 bases. The J call may be faulty, since TRBJ2-7 better matches the DNA end. The CDR3 sequence is 14 residues long. Germline V gene sequence: CDR1 MGHRA, CDR2 YSYEKL. CDR3 DNA sequence: TGCGCCAGCAGCAAACCGGGACAGCTCTACGAGCAGTACTTC. The encoded protein is CASSKPGQLYEQYF.